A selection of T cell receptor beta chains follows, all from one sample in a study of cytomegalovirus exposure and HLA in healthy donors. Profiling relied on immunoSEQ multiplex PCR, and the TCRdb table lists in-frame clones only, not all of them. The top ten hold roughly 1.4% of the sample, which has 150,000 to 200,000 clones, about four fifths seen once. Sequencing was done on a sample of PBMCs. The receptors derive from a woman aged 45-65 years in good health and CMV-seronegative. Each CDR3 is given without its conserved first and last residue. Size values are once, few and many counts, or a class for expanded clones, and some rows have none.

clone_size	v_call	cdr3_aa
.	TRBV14	ASSPLRTSGNTGELF
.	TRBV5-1	ASSLTGTGGPVGYGYT
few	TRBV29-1	SVEDRRGLGEKLF
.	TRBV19	ASSISTGHQETQY
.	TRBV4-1	ASSQDAQGNSNQPQH
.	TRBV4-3	ASSQDAGNYGYT
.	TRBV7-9	ASSPPVLGSTDTQY
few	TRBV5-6	ASSLEGQGGAALH
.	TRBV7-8	ASSRTQGHGNTIY
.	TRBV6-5	ASSGDRGSNQPQH
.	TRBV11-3	ASGLAESYNEQF
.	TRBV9	ASSVEGRVSPLH
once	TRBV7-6	ASSLAESAALNTEAF
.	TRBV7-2	ASSLELAGGGETQY
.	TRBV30	AWSRRQGKGAF
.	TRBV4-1	ASSQDLRTVPYYGYT
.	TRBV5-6	ASRPTGGPGNTIY
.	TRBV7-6	ASSLDRGTGELF
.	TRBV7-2	ASSLNPGLGGGGNEQF
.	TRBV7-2	ASSPRGGSGAF
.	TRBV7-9	ASSLVEAWSGYT
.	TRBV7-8	ASSFDRNTGELF
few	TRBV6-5	ASSYGTGGSQGYT
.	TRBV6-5	ASSKGLWANEQF
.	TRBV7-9	ASSWGTDYEQY
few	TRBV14	ASSQDSWDRGTDTQY
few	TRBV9	ASSVEDVVGYSYEQY
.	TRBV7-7	ASSLAAGHNEQF
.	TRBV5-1	ASSWGGAETEAF
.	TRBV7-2	ASSLEIAGGSYEQY
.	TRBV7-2	AREADRARTKNIQY
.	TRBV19	ASRLAGGRETQY
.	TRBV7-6	ASSKAGGRGETQY
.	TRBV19	ASRDRGQRSGANVLT
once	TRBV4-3	ASSRHHGSGTSVEQF
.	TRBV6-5	ASSYINRPNRETQY
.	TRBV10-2	ASSTSGPFGAQF
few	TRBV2	ASSPGTLHGYT
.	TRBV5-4	ASSLEGLAGANYNEQF
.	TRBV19	ASSIGGTVGTDTQY
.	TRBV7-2	ASSLARGDEQY
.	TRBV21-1	ASSKKGPPTELNTGELF
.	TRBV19	ASSTQQTWALH
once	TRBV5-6	ASSLLPTGGSGNTIY
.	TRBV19	ASSRGGPLNTEAF
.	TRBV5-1	ASTIAGGSYNEQF
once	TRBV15	ATSGGQYNYGYT
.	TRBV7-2	ASSLGSEDWYKQY